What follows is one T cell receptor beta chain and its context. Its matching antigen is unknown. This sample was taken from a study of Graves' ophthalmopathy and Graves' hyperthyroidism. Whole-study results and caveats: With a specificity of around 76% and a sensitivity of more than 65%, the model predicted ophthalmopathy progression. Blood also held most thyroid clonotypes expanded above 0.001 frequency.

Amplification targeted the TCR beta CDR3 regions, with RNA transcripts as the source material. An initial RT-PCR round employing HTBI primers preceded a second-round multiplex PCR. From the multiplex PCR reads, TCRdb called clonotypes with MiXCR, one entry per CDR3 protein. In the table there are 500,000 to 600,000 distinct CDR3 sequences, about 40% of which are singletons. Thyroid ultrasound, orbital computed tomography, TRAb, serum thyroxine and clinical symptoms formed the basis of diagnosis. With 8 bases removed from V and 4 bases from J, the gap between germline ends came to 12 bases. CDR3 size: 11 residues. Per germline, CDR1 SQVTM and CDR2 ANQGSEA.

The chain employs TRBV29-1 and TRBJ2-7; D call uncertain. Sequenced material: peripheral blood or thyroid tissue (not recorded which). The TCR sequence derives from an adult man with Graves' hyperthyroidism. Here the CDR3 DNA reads TGCAGCTTGGAGTGGCGGTACGAGCAGTACTTC. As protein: CSLEWRYEQYF.